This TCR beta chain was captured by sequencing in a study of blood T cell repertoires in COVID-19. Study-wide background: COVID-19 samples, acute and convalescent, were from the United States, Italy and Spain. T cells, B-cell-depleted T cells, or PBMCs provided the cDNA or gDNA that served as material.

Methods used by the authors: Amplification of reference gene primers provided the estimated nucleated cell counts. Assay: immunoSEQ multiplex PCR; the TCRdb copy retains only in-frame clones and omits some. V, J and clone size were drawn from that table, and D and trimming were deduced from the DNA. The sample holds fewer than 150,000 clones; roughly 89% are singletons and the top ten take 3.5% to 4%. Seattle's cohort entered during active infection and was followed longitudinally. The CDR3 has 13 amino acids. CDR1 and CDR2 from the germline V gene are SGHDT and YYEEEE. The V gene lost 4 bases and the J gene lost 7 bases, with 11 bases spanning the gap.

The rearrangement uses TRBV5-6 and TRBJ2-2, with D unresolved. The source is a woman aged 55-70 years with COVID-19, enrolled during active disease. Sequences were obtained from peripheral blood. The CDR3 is CASSLNQVGELFF. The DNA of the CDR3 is TGTGCCAGCAGCCTTAACCAGGTCGGGGAGCTGTTTTTT.